These 5 T cell receptor beta chains were all obtained from the same sample, sequenced in a study of blood T cell repertoires in COVID-19. The data were produced by immunoSEQ multiplex PCR, yet TCRdb's version contains in-frame clones alone and is incomplete. The table includes a few hundred thousand clones, about 90% detected once. What was sequenced was peripheral blood. These receptors all stem from a woman under 30 who had recovered from COVID-19.

The chain combines TRBV7-3 with TRBJ2-7; the match to TRBD1 covers 10 bases. J was trimmed by 6 bases and V by 5 bases; bases with no gene match: 10. CDR1 SGHTA and CDR2 FQGTGA come from the germline V gene. There are 15 residues in the CDR3. CDR3 amino acids: CASSVSGTGVREQYF. In DNA form, the CDR3 reads TGTGCCAGCAGCGTATCCGGGACAGGGGTGCGCGAGCAGTACTTC.

The chain employs TRBV11-3 and TRBJ2-1; TRBD1 matches 9 bases. The CDR3 loop spans 15 amino acids. Per germline, CDR1 SGHNT and CDR2 YENEEA. Unmatched junction bases numbered 6, after V lost 5 bases and J lost 4 bases. CDR3 in DNA: TGTGCCAGCAGCGACCGGGACAGGGATTACAATGAGCAGTTCTTC. Residues: CASSDRDRDYNEQFF.

The sample holds a few counts of this clone. The genes are TRBV5-1 and TRBJ2-7; 9 nucleotides align to TRBD2. The germline V gene encodes CDR1 SGHRS and CDR2 YFSETQ. The CDR3 contains 13 residues. V was clipped by 3 bases and J by 6 bases; unmatched bases: 4. DNA for the CDR3: TGCGCCAGCAGCTCGACTAGCGGAACCGAGCAGTACTTC. Translating it yields CASSSTSGTEQYF.

The chain is built from TRBV7-9 and TRBJ2-5; TRBD2 matches at 12 bases. Trimming took 1 base from V and 2 from J; bases not matched to a gene: 2. There are 16 residues in the CDR3. Germline V gene sequence: CDR1 SEHNR, CDR2 FQNEAQ (reference sequence). The CDR3 spells CASSLGTSGTQETQYF. The CDR3 bases are TGTGCCAGCAGCTTAGGGACTAGCGGGACTCAAGAGACCCAGTACTTC.

The chain carries TRBV19 and TRBJ2-1, with D possibly matching TRBD1 (5 bases). The CDR3 length is 15 residues. Trimming took off 3 bases at V and 3 bases at J, with 12 bases between the two ends. Germline V lookup: CDR1 LNHDA, CDR2 SQIVND (reference sequence). CDR3: CASSMQGGFYNEQFF. Written as DNA, the CDR3 is TGTGCCAGTAGTATGCAGGGTGGGTTCTACAATGAGCAGTTCTTC.